The 21 T cell receptor beta chains given below trace back to one sample, sequenced in a study of blood T cell repertoires in COVID-19. The protocol was immunoSEQ multiplex PCR, while the TCRdb copy is restricted to in-frame clones and leaves out a portion. The table lists about 200,000 clones, approximately 90% of them singletons. Sequences were obtained from peripheral blood. These receptors were collected from a man between 45 and 60 years old with COVID-19, enrolled during active disease.

This clone was counted once. The chain joins TRBV15 to TRBJ1-2; weak D call: TRBD1 (5 bases). V lost 0 bases and J 0 bases, leaving 20 bases between the germline ends. CDR1 is LNHNV, CDR2 YYDKDF, per germline (reference sequence). CDR3 length equals 19 residues. This chain's CDR3 is CATSRDGVGQAGANYGYTF. The CDR3 nucleotides are TGTGCCACCAGCAGAGATGGAGTTGGGCAGGCGGGGGCTAACTATGGCTACACCTTC.

This clone was seen just once. V and J are TRBV20-1 and TRBJ2-5; 10 bases agree with TRBD2. Germline V gene data show CDR1 as DFQATT and CDR2 as SNEGSKA (reference sequence). The CDR3 is 16 amino acids. The ends lost 3 bases at V and 4 bases at J; junction bases unmatched: 11. CDR3 region: CSASASGGADVETQYF. The CDR3 nucleotides read TGCAGTGCTAGTGCGAGCGGGGGGGCCGATGTAGAGACCCAGTACTTC.

This chain joins TRBV4-1 and TRBJ1-4; D unresolved. The germline gives CDR1 MGHRA, CDR2 YSYEKL. V lost 0 bases to trimming and J lost 4 bases, with 15 bases between them. The CDR3 is made up of 17 amino acids. In nucleotides, the CDR3 is TGCGCCAGCAGCCAAGACCTTATCTCCGCTATTAATGAAAAACTGTTTTTT. This codes for CASSQDLISAINEKLFF.

The V call is TRBV5-5, the J call TRBJ1-4; perhaps TRBD1 as D (6 bases). Per the germline V gene, CDR1 is SGHKS and CDR2 is YYEKEE (reference sequence). The CDR3 consists of 16 residues. V lost 5 bases and J 7 bases, leaving 21 bases between the germline ends. CDR3 sequence: CASSAERQGRGEKLFF. The CDR3 nucleotides read TGTGCCAGCAGTGCTGAGCGGCAGGGGAGAGGTGAAAAACTGTTTTTT.

This chain links TRBV9 with TRBJ2-2, with 8 bases fitting TRBD2. V shed 4 bases, J shed 6 bases, and the junction held 14 bases outside the gene matches. CDR1 is SGDLS and CDR2 is YYNGEE in the germline V gene. This CDR3 is 17 amino acids long. Written as DNA, the CDR3 is TGTGCCAGCAGCCCTACATCGTCGGGAGGGCCCTCCGGGGAGCTGTTTTTT. Its protein is CASSPTSSGGPSGELFF. Combining the CDR3 with reference TRBV9 and TRBJ2-2 gives the whole variable domain DSGVTQTPKHLITATGQRVTLRCSPRSGDLSVYWYQQSLDQGLQFLIQYYNGEERAKGNILERFSAQQFPDLHSELNLSSLELGDSALYFCASSPTSSGGPSGELFFGEGSRLTVL.

The genes are TRBV7-8 and TRBJ2-7, with D tentatively TRBD1 (5 bases). Trimming took off 4 bases at V and 4 bases at J, with 11 bases between the two ends. This CDR3 is 13 amino acids long. Germline V lookup: CDR1 SGHVS, CDR2 FQNEAQ. Written as DNA, the CDR3 is TGTGCCAGCAGCTCGAGCCAGGGTTACGAGCAGTACTTC. Its protein product is CASSSSQGYEQYF.

The chain is built from TRBV7-2 and TRBJ2-2; no definite D call. The CDR3 totals 14 residues. Trimming removed 6 bases at V and 5 bases at J, with 13 bases between. CDR1 and CDR2 (germline): SGHTA, FQGNSA. CDR3: CASRYSILTGELFF. The CDR3 nucleotides read TGTGCCAGCAGGTACTCGATTCTGACCGGGGAGCTGTTTTTT.

The chain carries TRBV16 and TRBJ1-3; D may be TRBD1 (6 bases). The CDR3 consists of 15 residues. Per germline, CDR1 KGHSY and CDR2 FQNENV. V lost 4 bases and J 0 bases, leaving 10 bases between the germline ends. CDR3 sequence reads: CASSLDRTSGNTIYF. In nucleotides, the CDR3 is TGTGCCAGCAGCCTTGACAGGACCTCTGGAAACACCATATATTTT.

This clone appeared a single time. The CDR3 nucleotides are TGCAGCGTTTCAAGGACTAGCGGGGGTACCGGGGAGCTGTTTTTT. Its protein product is CSVSRTSGGTGELFF. The V gene is TRBV29-1, the J gene TRBJ2-2; the match to TRBD2 covers 13 bases. The ends lost 5 bases at V and 5 bases at J; junction bases unmatched: 5. The germline V gene has CDR1 SQVTM and CDR2 ANQGSEA. The CDR3 is 15 amino acids.

The chain has TRBV28 and TRBJ1-1, with TRBD1 matching 8 bases. Germline V lookup: CDR1 MDHEN, CDR2 SYDVKM. The V segment lost 2 bases and the J segment 4 bases; nucleotides outside the gene matches: 6. CDR3 size: 15 residues. Written as DNA, the CDR3 is TGTGCCAGCAGTTTAGAAGGGACAGGATCCACTGAAGCTTTCTTT. Protein product: CASSLEGTGSTEAFF. The full variable domain, rest sourced from reference TRBV28 and TRBJ1-1, is DVKVTQSSRYLVKRTGEKVFLECVQDMDHENMFWYRQDPGLGLRLIYFSYDVKMKEKGDIPEGYSVSREKKERFSLILESASTNQTSMYLCASSLEGTGSTEAFFGQGTRLTVV.

V usage is TRBV27 and J usage is TRBJ2-5, with a tentative D call TRBD2 (5 bases). Germline CDR1 is MNHEY and CDR2 is SMNVEV (reference sequence). The V end lost 6 bases, the J end lost 4 bases, and 12 bases lay between the germline ends. The CDR3 spans 13 residues. The chain's CDR3 is CASSPAGVETQYF. The CDR3 coding sequence is TGTGCCAGCAGCCCGGCGGGTGTAGAGACCCAGTACTTC.

This clone was found once. This sequence joins TRBV18 and TRBJ1-5; 9 bases are shared with TRBD1. The CDR3 length is 15 residues. Germline assignment: CDR1 KGHSH and CDR2 LQKENI. V lost 4 bases, J lost 2 bases, and 3 bases stayed unmatched. The CDR3 region is CASSLRTGGNQPQHF. DNA of the CDR3: TGTGCCAGCTCACTTCGGACAGGGGGCAATCAGCCCCAGCATTTT. The entire variable domain, with the rest obtained from reference TRBV18 and TRBJ1-5, is as follows: NAGVMQNPRHLVRRRGQEARLRCSPMKGHSHVYWYRQLPEEGLKFMVYLQKENIIDESGMPKERFSAEFPKEGPSILRIQQVVRGDSAAYFCASSLRTGGNQPQHFGDGTRLSIL.

This chain connects TRBV21-1 to TRBJ1-3; the table's TRBD1 call for D was not verified on the DNA. TRBV21-1 is a pseudogene. This CDR3 is 20 amino acids long. The chain's CDR3 is CASSLRRGVLRGFSGNTIYF. The CDR3 DNA reads TGTGCCAGCAGCCTCAGACGGGGCGTTCTGAGGGGGTTCTCTGGAAACACCATATATTTT.

The chain uses TRBV5-5 and TRBJ2-5; the match to TRBD1 covers 7 bases. CDR1 SGHKS and CDR2 YYEKEE come from the germline V gene (reference sequence). The J segment lost 1 base and the V segment lost 3 bases, leaving 3 bases of the junction unmatched. CDR3 size: 14 residues. The CDR3: CASSSTGSQETQYF. DNA of the CDR3: TGTGCCAGCAGCTCGACAGGGTCCCAAGAGACCCAGTACTTC.

The chain uses TRBV4-3 and TRBJ2-3; 12 bases agree with TRBD2. The CDR3 spans 18 residues. V shed 1 base, J shed 2 bases, and the junction held 7 bases outside the gene matches. Germline V gene data show CDR1 as LGHNA and CDR2 as YSLEER. This CDR3 is CASSQGPSGGASTDTQYF. CDR3 coding DNA: TGCGCCAGCAGCCAAGGCCCTAGCGGGGGGGCGTCCACAGATACGCAGTATTTT.

In this sample, this clone turned up a few times. The gene calls are TRBV19 and TRBJ2-2; 11 nucleotides match TRBD2. CDR1 is LNHDA and CDR2 is SQIVND in the germline V gene (reference sequence). The CDR3 runs 15 residues. The junction had 0 bases not matched to a gene; V was cut back by 1 base and J by 5 bases. CDR3 sequence reads: CASSIGLAGTGELFF. DNA for the CDR3: TGTGCCAGTAGTATAGGACTAGCGGGAACCGGGGAGCTGTTTTTT.

J is TRBJ2-1 and V is TRBV18; D may be TRBD2 (6 bases). Germline V gives CDR1 KGHSH, CDR2 LQKENI. CDR3 size: 15 residues. Trimming stripped 2 bases from V and 4 bases from J, with 12 bases between. The CDR3 DNA reads as TGTGCCAGCTCACCAGAACTAGCAGGGTACAATGAGCAGTTCTTC. Translating it yields CASSPELAGYNEQFF. Full variable domain (outside the CDR3, taken from reference TRBV18 and TRBJ2-1): NAGVMQNPRHLVRRRGQEARLRCSPMKGHSHVYWYRQLPEEGLKFMVYLQKENIIDESGMPKERFSAEFPKEGPSILRIQQVVRGDSAAYFCASSPELAGYNEQFFGPGTRLTVL.

The chain employs TRBV6-5 and TRBJ1-1, with unresolved D. V gave up 4 bases and J gave up 5 bases, with 14 bases separating them. The CDR3 sequence is 14 residues long. The germline gives CDR1 MNHEY, CDR2 SVGAGI. CDR3 coding DNA: TGTGCCAGCAGTTCATTTCAGGTGGTTACTGAAGCTTTCTTT. Translating it yields CASSSFQVVTEAFF.

This CDR3 reads CASSAVGGQRNTIYF. CDR3 nucleotides: TGTGCCAGCAGCGCCGTTGGGGGCCAGAGAAACACCATATATTTT. J is TRBJ1-3 and V is TRBV9; D perhaps matches TRBD1 (6 bases). Trimming left V 3 bases short and J 5 bases short, with 15 bases between. Germline V gene data show CDR1 as SGDLS and CDR2 as YYNGEE. The length of the CDR3 is 15 residues.

This clone has just one count. This chain connects TRBV5-6 to TRBJ1-2; D might be TRBD1 (6 bases). From germline, CDR1 is SGHDT and CDR2 YYEEEE. The CDR3 is made up of 14 amino acids. Between the trimmed V and J ends, which lost 0 bases and 7 bases, there was a span of 13 bases. The CDR3 spells CASSLVTGNGGYTF. As DNA, the CDR3 is TGTGCCAGCAGCTTGGTCACAGGGAACGGTGGCTACACCTTC. Filled out from reference TRBV5-6 and TRBJ1-2, the complete variable domain reads DAGVTQSPTHLIKTRGQQVTLRCSPKSGHDTVSWYQQALGQGPQFIFQYYEEEERQRGNFPDRFSGHQFPNYSSELNVNALLLGDSALYLCASSLVTGNGGYTFGSGTRLTVV.

The J gene is TRBJ1-6, the V gene TRBV5-1; D possibly corresponds to TRBD1 (6 bases). CDR1 is SGHRS, CDR2 YFSETQ, per germline. The CDR3 runs to 14 residues. Trimming took 4 bases from V and 5 from J, leaving 10 bases between them. CDR3 sequence reads: CASSLGQHNSPLHF. In nucleotides, the CDR3 is TGCGCCAGCAGCCTAGGACAGCATAATTCACCCCTCCACTTT.